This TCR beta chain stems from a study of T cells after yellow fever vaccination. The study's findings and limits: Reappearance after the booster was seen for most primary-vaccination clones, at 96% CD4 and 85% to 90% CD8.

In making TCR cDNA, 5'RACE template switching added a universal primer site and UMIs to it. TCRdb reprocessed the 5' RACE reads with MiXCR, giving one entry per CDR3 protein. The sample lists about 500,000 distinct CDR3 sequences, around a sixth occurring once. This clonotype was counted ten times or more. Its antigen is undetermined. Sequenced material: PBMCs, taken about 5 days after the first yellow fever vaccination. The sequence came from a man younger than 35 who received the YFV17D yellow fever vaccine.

CDR3 sequence: CASSQHVDTQYF. The CDR3 bases are TGTGCCAGCAGTCAGCACGTAGATACGCAGTATTTT. This chain joins TRBV12-3 or TRBV12-4 and TRBJ2-3; unclear D gene. The germline V and J ends were trimmed by 5 bases and 5 bases, with 8 bases remaining between them. There are 12 residues in the CDR3.